This T cell receptor beta chain was profiled in a study of blood T cell repertoires in COVID-19. This CDR3 is 19 amino acids long. CDR1 MNHEY and CDR2 SMNVEV come from the germline V gene (reference sequence). V lost 3 bases and J lost 4; bases outside the gene matches: 19. Only in-frame clones appear in the TCRdb table, and some are missing; sequencing was by immunoSEQ multiplex PCR. This table holds a few hundred thousand clones, around 90% found once. The sequence came from a man aged 40-49 years with acute or convalescent COVID-19. J is TRBJ1-2 and V is TRBV27, with TRBD1 matching 8 bases. Sequencing was done on a sample of peripheral blood. The CDR3 protein is CASSLLYTKTGVFGYGYTF. The CDR3 DNA reads TGTGCCAGCAGTTTGCTATACACAAAGACAGGGGTTTTTGGCTATGGCTACACCTTC.